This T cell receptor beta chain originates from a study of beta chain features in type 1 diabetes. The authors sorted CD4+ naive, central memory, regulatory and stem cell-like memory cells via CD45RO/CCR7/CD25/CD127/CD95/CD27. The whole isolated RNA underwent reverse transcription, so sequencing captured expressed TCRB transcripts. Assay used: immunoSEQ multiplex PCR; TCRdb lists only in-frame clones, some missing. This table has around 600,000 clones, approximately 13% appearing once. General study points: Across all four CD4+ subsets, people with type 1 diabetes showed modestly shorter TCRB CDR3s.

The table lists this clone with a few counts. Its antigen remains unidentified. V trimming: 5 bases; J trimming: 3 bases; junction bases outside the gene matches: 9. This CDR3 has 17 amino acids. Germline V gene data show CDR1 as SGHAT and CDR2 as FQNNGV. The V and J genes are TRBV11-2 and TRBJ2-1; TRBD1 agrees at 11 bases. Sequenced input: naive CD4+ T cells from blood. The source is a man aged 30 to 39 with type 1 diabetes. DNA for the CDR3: TGTGCCAGCAGCCCAACCCTAGGGACAGGGGGCTACAATGAGCAGTTCTTC. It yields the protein CASSPTLGTGGYNEQFF.